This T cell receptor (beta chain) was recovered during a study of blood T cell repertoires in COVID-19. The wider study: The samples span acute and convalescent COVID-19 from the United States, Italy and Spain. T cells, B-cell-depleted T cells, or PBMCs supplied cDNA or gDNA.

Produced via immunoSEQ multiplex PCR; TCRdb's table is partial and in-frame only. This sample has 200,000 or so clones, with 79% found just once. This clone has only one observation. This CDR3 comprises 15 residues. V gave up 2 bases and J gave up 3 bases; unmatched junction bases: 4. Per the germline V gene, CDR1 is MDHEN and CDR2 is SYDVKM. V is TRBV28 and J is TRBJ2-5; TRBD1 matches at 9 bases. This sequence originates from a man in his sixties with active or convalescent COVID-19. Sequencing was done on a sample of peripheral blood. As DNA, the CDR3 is TGTGCCAGCAGTTTAGGGGGACAGGGAGAAGAGACCCAGTACTTC. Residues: CASSLGGQGEETQYF.